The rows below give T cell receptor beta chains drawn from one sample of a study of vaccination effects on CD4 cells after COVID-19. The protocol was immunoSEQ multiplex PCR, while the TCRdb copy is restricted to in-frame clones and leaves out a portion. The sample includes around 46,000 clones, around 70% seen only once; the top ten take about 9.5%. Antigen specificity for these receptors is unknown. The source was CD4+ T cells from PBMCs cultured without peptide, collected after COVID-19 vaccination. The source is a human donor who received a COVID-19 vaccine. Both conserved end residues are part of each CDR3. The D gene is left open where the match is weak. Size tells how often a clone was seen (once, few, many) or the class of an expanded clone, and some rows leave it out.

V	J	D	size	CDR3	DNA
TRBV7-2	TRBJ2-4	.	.	CASSLVPGAVNIQYF	TGTGCCAGCAGCTTAGTGCCGGGGGCGGTAAACATTCAGTACTTC
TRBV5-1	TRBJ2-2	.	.	CASRLTDTGELFF	TGCGCCAGCAGATTGACAGACACCGGGGAGCTGTTTTTT
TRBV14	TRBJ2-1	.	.	CASSLTTGIQNEQFF	TGTGCCAGCAGCCTAACCACAGGGATACAGAATGAGCAGTTCTTC
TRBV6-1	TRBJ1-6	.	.	CASSEVGGSSYNSPLHF	TGTGCCAGCAGTGAAGTAGGTGGCAGCTCCTATAATTCACCCCTCCACTTT
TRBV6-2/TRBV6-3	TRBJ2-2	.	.	CASSLQGVGAGELFF	TGTGCCAGCAGTCTACAGGGAGTTGGAGCCGGGGAGCTGTTTTTT
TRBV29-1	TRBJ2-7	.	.	CSVDRSLGYEQYF	TGCAGCGTTGATCGGTCCTTGGGCTACGAGCAGTACTTC
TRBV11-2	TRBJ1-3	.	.	CASSSRHTGNTIYF	TGTGCCAGCAGCTCCCGACATACTGGAAACACCATATATTTT
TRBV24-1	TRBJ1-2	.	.	CATSDGGTYGYTF	TGTGCCACCAGTGATGGGGGCACCTATGGCTACACCTTC
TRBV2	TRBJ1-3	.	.	CASGRAGPSGNTIYF	TGTGCCAGCGGTCGAGCAGGGCCTTCTGGAAACACCATATATTTT
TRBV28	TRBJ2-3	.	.	CASSLRSAYSPTDTQYF	TGTGCCAGCAGTTTAAGGTCCGCGTATTCCCCCACAGATACGCAGTATTTT
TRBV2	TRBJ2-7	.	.	CASSESRSYEQYF	TGTGCCAGCAGTGAATCCCGTTCCTACGAGCAGTACTTC
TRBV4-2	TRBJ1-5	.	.	CASSQDGGPQPQHF	TGTGCCAGCAGCCAAGATGGGGGGCCTCAGCCCCAGCATTTT
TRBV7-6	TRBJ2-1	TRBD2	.	CASSFGGGVNNEQFF	TGTGCCAGCAGCTTTGGCGGGGGAGTTAACAATGAGCAGTTCTTC
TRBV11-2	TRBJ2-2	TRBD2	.	CASSPRLAGFTGELFF	TGTGCCAGCAGCCCAAGACTAGCGGGATTCACCGGGGAGCTGTTTTTT
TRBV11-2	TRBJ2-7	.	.	CASRPLAQDSYEQYF	TGTGCCAGCAGACCCCTAGCGCAAGACTCCTACGAGCAGTACTTC
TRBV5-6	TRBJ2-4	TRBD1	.	CASSRGQGTNIQYF	TGTGCCAGCAGCAGGGGACAGGGAACGAACATTCAGTACTTC
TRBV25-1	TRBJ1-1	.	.	CASSETGWNTEAFF	TGTGCCAGCAGCGAGACAGGCTGGAACACTGAAGCTTTCTTT
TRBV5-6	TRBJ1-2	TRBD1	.	CASSFIDRTGGNYGYTF	TGTGCCAGCAGCTTTATAGATCGGACAGGGGGCAACTATGGCTACACCTTC
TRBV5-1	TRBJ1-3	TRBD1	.	CASSAGTGGNTIYF	TGCGCCAGCAGCGCCGGGACAGGGGGAAACACCATATATTTT
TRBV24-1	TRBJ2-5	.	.	CATSSTGPETQYF	TGTGCCACCAGTTCCACGGGCCCAGAGACCCAGTACTTC
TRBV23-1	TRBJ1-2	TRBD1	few	CASSQSILETGLRYGYTF	TGCGCCAGCAGTCAATCTATTCTCGAGACAGGGCTACGCTATGGCTACACCTTC
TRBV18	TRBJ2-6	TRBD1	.	CASDRGSSGANVLTF	TGTGCCAGCGACAGGGGGAGCTCTGGGGCCAACGTCCTGACTTTC
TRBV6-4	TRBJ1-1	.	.	CASSDSSRNTEAFF	TGTGCCAGCAGTGACTCTAGCAGGAACACTGAAGCTTTCTTT
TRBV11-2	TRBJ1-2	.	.	CASSIGAGGGLYGYTF	TGTGCCAGCAGCATCGGGGCCGGTGGAGGTCTCTATGGCTACACCTTC
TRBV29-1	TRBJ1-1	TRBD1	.	CSVEDPGQGAFF	TGCAGCGTTGAAGACCCGGGACAGGGCGCTTTCTTT
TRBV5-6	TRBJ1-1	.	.	CASSTGTANTEAFF	TGTGCCAGCAGCACAGGGACGGCTAACACTGAAGCTTTCTTT
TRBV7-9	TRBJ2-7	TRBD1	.	CASSQRTGGNEQYF	TGTGCCAGCAGCCAGAGAACAGGGGGCAACGAGCAGTACTTC